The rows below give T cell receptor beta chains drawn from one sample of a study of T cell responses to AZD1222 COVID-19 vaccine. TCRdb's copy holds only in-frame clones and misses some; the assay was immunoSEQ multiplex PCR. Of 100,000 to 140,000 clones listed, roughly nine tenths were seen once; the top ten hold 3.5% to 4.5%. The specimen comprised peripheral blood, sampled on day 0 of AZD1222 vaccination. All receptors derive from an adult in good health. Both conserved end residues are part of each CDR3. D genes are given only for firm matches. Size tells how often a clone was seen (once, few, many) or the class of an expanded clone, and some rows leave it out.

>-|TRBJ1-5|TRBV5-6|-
TGTGCCAGCAGCAATGCGGGGGGCAATCAGCCCCAGCATTTT
CASSNAGGNQPQHF
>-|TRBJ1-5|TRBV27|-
TGTGCCAGCAGTTTGGCATGGGATCAGCCCCAGCATTTT
CASSLAWDQPQHF
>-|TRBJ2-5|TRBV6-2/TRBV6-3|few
TGTGCCAGCAGTTACCAGGGGCTTGGCGAGACCCAGTACTTC
CASSYQGLGETQYF
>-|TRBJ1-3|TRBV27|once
TGTGCCAGCAGTTTCGGACAGCCTGGAAACACCATATATTTT
CASSFGQPGNTIYF
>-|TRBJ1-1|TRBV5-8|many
TGTGCCAGCAGCGGTCTTGTGGGCATCCTGAACACTGAAGCTTTCTTT
CASSGLVGILNTEAFF
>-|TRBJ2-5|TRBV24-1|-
TGTGCCACCAGTGATCCGACAGGCCCTCAAGAGACCCAGTACTTC
CATSDPTGPQETQYF
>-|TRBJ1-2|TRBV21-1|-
TGTGCCAGCAGCAAAGCAGGGGCGCCAAGGTATGGCTACACCTTC
CASSKAGAPRYGYTF
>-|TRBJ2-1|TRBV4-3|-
TGCGCCAGCAGCCAGGGAGGTAGACGAATCTACAATGAGCAGTTCTTC
CASSQGGRRIYNEQFF
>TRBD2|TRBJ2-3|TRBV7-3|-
TGTGCCAGCAGCCTAACTAGCGGGCCGGGGGATACGCAGTATTTT
CASSLTSGPGDTQYF
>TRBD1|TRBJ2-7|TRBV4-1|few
TGCGCCAGCAGCCAAGGGACAGGGCGAGGAGAGCAGTACTTC
CASSQGTGRGEQYF
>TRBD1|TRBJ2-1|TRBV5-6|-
TGTGCCAGCAGCTTAGGGACAGGACACTCCTACAATGAGCAGTTCTTC
CASSLGTGHSYNEQFF
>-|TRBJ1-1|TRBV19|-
TGTGCCAGTAGTATGGGCCGCACGAACACTGAAGCTTTCTTT
CASSMGRTNTEAFF
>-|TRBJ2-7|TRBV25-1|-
TGTGCCAGCAGTGTTTCACCCACCAAGGGTCACGAGCAGTACTTC
CASSVSPTKGHEQYF
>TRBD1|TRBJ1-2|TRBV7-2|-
TGTGCCAGCAGCTCTCGACAGGGGGCGCATGGCTACACCTTC
CASSSRQGAHGYTF
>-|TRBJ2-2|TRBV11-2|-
TGTGCCAGCAGCTTAGATCAGGCCCTCACCGGGGAGCTGTTTTTT
CASSLDQALTGELFF
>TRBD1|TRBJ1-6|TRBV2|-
TGTGCCAGCAAGAAGTCCAGGGACAGAAATTCACCCCTCCACTTT
CASKKSRDRNSPLHF
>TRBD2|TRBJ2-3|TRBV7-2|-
TGTGCCAGCAGCCCAAGAGCGGGAGTTAGCACAGATACGCAGTATTTT
CASSPRAGVSTDTQYF
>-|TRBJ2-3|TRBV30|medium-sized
TGTGCCTGGGGGGGGTTCACAGATACGCAGTATTTT
CAWGGFTDTQYF
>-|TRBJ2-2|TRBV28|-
TGTGCCAGCAGCTTAGGGGCCGGGGAGCTGTTTTTT
CASSLGAGELFF
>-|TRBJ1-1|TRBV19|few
TGTGCCAGTAGTAGTGGCACCTTGAACACTGAAGCTTTCTTT
CASSSGTLNTEAFF
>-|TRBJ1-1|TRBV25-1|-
TGTGCCAGCAGTGCAGTCCCAGGGAACACTGAAGCTTTCTTT
CASSAVPGNTEAFF
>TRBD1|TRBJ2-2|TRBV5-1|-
TGCGCCAGCGGGACAGGGCCAAACACCGGGGAGCTGTTTTTT
CASGTGPNTGELFF
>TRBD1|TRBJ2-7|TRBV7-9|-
TGTGCCAGCAGCCTCATTACAGGGGGCGAGCAGTACTTC
CASSLITGGEQYF
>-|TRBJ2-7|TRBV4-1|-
TGCGCCAGCAGCCAAGTTGAGGACAGAGCCTACGAGCAGTACTTC
CASSQVEDRAYEQYF
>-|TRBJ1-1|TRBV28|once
TGTGCCAGCAGTTTACCCCCGAGCAGCCCCGTATTGAACACTGAAGCTTTCTTT
CASSLPPSSPVLNTEAFF
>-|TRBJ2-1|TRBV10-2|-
TGCGCCAGCAGTGGAGAGCAGGGGTTAGGGCAGTTCTTC
CASSGEQGLGQFF
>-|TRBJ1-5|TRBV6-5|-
TGTGCCAGCAGTTATCCCGTTTATAGCAATCAGCCCCAGCATTTT
CASSYPVYSNQPQHF
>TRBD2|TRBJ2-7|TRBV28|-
TGTGCCAGCAGTTTGTTGGCAGCGGGAAATTACGAGCAGTACTTC
CASSLLAAGNYEQYF
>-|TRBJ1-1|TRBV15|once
TGTGCCACCACCGGGCTGAACACTGAAGCTTTCTTT
CATTGLNTEAFF
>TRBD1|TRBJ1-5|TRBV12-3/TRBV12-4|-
TGTGCCAGCCGAAAGGGACAGGGTTTGTCCCAGCATTTT
CASRKGQGLSQHF
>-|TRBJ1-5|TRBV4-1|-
TGCGCCAGCAGCCAAGAGATTGACAGCTTCAATCAGCCCCAGCATTTT
CASSQEIDSFNQPQHF
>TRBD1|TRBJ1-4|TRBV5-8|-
TGTGCCAGCAGCACCCGAGACAGGGTCGAAAAACTGTTTTTT
CASSTRDRVEKLFF
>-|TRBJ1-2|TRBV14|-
TGTGCCAGCAGCCTGGGGGGCTCTCGCGGCTACACCTTC
CASSLGGSRGYTF
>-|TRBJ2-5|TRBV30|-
TGTGCCTGGAGTGTACGAGACCAAGAGACCCAGTACTTC
CAWSVRDQETQYF
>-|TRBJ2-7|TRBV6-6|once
TGTGCCAGCAGTTGGGACTTCTCCCCCTTCGAGCAGTACTTC
CASSWDFSPFEQYF
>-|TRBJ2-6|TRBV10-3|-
TGTGCCATCAATCCGACAGTAACCTCTGGGGCCAACGTCCTGACTTTC
CAINPTVTSGANVLTF
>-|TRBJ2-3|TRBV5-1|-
TGCGCCAGCAGCTTTCAAGCGGATACGCAGTATTTT
CASSFQADTQYF
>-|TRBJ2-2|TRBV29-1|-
TGCAGCGTTGAAGATCCAGGACCAACTCTCACCGGGGAGCTGTTTTTT
CSVEDPGPTLTGELFF
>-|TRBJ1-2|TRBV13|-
TGTGCCAGCAGCCCCCGGACAACAACCGTATATGGCTACACCTTC
CASSPRTTTVYGYTF
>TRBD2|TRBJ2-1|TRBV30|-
TGTGCCTGGAGCCGACTAGCGTCAAGGAATGAGCAGTTCTTC
CAWSRLASRNEQFF
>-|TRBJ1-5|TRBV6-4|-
TGTGCCAGCAGTGTCAAAGGTTTCTTCAATCAGCCCCAGCATTTT
CASSVKGFFNQPQHF
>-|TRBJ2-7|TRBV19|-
TGTGCCAGTAGTCTATTCGCGGGTAGCTCCTACGAGCAGTACTTC
CASSLFAGSSYEQYF